A single sample is the source of the 12 T cell receptor beta chains below, sequenced in a study of long-term antiretroviral therapy in people with HIV. Investigators performed immunoSEQ version v3.0 at survey level. Repertoires were generated with immunoSEQ multiplex PCR, while TCRdb's copy carries only in-frame clones and drops some. The repertoire holds over 30,000 clones, with 95% to 98% as singletons. The sample in question was unsorted PBMCs, obtained 7.6 years after starting antiretroviral therapy. These TCRs come from a man in his thirties or forties with HIV.

The chain joins TRBV6-1 to TRBJ2-5, with 10 bases that match TRBD2. Germline assignment: CDR1 MNHNS and CDR2 SASEGT. The CDR3 runs 15 residues. The ends lost 3 bases at V and 5 bases at J; junction bases unmatched: 6. In DNA, the CDR3 is TGTGCCAGCAGTGACAGCGGGGGGGCCCAGGAGACCCAGTACTTC. It translates to CASSDSGGAQETQYF.

The chain employs TRBV6-5 and TRBJ1-2, with D unclear. CDR3 size: 15 residues. With 7 bases removed from V and 2 bases from J, the gap between germline ends came to 17 bases. CDR1 and CDR2 from the germline V gene are MNHEY and SVGAGI. CDR3 coding DNA: TGTGCCAGCATGGAAACTGGCCCTTACAACTATGGCTACACCTTC. Its translation: CASMETGPYNYGYTF.

J is TRBJ2-2 and V is TRBV27; D not resolved. Between the trimmed V and J ends, which lost 6 bases and 2 bases, there was a span of 4 bases. The CDR3 sequence is 12 residues long. Germline V gives CDR1 MNHEY, CDR2 SMNVEV (reference sequence). The CDR3 bases are TGTGCCAGCAGACTAAACACCGGGGAGCTGTTTTTT. Its protein is CASRLNTGELFF.

The chain carries TRBV6-5 and TRBJ1-1; D gene ambiguous. Between the trimmed V and J ends, which lost 7 bases and 10 bases, there was a span of 13 bases. Germline CDR1 and CDR2: MNHEY and SVGAGI. CDR3 length: 11 residues. The CDR3 sequence is CASKGLSRAFF. In nucleotides, the CDR3 is TGTGCCAGCAAGGGTCTGAGTCGAGCTTTCTTT.

V and J are TRBV2 and TRBJ2-5; D uncertain. Deletions cut 5 bases from V and 2 bases from J, with 3 bases between. Germline lookup yields CDR1 SNHLY and CDR2 FYNNEI. The CDR3 spans 11 residues. Here the CDR3 reads CASSRQETQYF. DNA of the CDR3: TGTGCCAGCAGTAGACAAGAGACCCAGTACTTC. Drawing the rest from reference TRBV2 and TRBJ2-5, the complete variable domain is EPEVTQTPSHQVTQMGQEVILRCVPISNHLYFYWYRQILGQKVEFLVSFYNNEISEKSEIFDDQFSVERPDGSNFTLKIRSTKLEDSAMYFCASSRQETQYFGPGTRLLVL.

The chain links TRBV7-6 to TRBJ2-2, with D perhaps matching TRBD1 or TRBD2 (6 bases each). CDR3 length equals 15 residues. Trimming removed 1 base at V and 5 bases at J, with 11 bases between. Germline V lookup: CDR1 SGHVS, CDR2 FNYEAQ. The CDR3 loop is CASSLGGAATGELFF. The CDR3 DNA is TGTGCCAGCAGCTTAGGGGGGGCCGCTACCGGGGAGCTGTTTTTT.

V and J are TRBV6-4 and TRBJ2-7; 10 bases agree with TRBD2. Per germline, CDR1 MRHNA and CDR2 SNTAGT. CDR3 size: 18 residues. The V gene end was trimmed by 8 bases and the J gene end by 1 base; junction bases not matched to a gene: 17. The CDR3 loop is CASRRGLPGLAQSYEQYF. The CDR3 bases are TGTGCCAGCCGTCGGGGTCTCCCGGGACTAGCGCAATCCTACGAGCAGTACTTC.

V is TRBV6-5 and J is TRBJ1-1; D call uncertain. Germline CDR1 MNHEY, CDR2 SVGAGI. The CDR3 spans 12 residues. V shed 7 bases and J shed 11 bases, with 17 bases lying between them. Written as DNA, the CDR3 is TGTGCCAGCAAAAATACAGTCCAGGCGGCTTTCTTT. Amino acids: CASKNTVQAAFF.

As DNA, the CDR3 is TGTGCCAGCAGTTCCGTCAGCAATCAGCCCCAGCATTTT. This encodes CASSSVSNQPQHF. The V call is TRBV27, the J call TRBJ1-5, with unresolved D. The CDR3 has 13 residues. Trimming removed 4 bases at V and 1 base at J, with 5 bases between. Germline V gene lookup returns CDR1 MNHEY and CDR2 SMNVEV (reference sequence).

V is TRBV6-1 and J is TRBJ2-5; 9 bases fit TRBD2. Losses at the gene ends were 4 bases for V and 5 bases for J; bases not matched to a gene: 11. CDR1 and CDR2 (germline): MNHNS, SASEGT. This CDR3 is built from 16 residues. CDR3 bases: TGTGCCAGCAGTGGTATAGCGGGGGAAGGAATGGAGACCCAGTACTTC. It encodes CASSGIAGEGMETQYF.

V and J are TRBV4-1 and TRBJ2-2; D ambiguous. The CDR3 loop spans 14 amino acids. The V and J ends lost 4 bases and 4 bases respectively, with 10 bases between them. CDR1 is MGHRA, CDR2 YSYEKL, per germline. The CDR3 DNA sequence: TGCGCCAGCAGCCGGGCGGAGAGCACCGGGGAGCTGTTTTTT. This sequence encodes CASSRAESTGELFF.

This chain uses TRBV25-1 with TRBJ2-6, with 9 nucleotides matching TRBD1. This CDR3 spans 17 amino acids. CDR1 and CDR2 (germline): MGHDK, SYGVNS. V was pared by 5 bases and J by 2 bases, with 7 bases of the junction left unmatched. CDR3 nucleotide sequence: TGTGCCAGCAGTTCGTGGGACAGGGTGACTGGGGCCAACGTCCTGACTTTC. Its protein is CASSSWDRVTGANVLTF.